One and the same sample provided the 28 T cell receptor beta chains below, sequenced in a study of blood T cell repertoires in COVID-19. Assay used: immunoSEQ multiplex PCR; TCRdb lists only in-frame clones, some missing. The sample records about 200,000 clones, approximately 85% being singletons. Material: peripheral blood. The receptors come from a woman aged 70-85 years with COVID-19, enrolled during active disease.

The chain joins TRBV4-2 to TRBJ1-1; D remains ambiguous. Trimming left V 5 bases short and J 1 base short, with 17 bases between. In germline, CDR1 is LGHNA, CDR2 YNFKEQ. The CDR3 runs 16 residues. CDR3 coding DNA: TGTGCCAGCAGCTCACCGCGCAGACATCCGAACACTGAAGCTTTCTTT. Its protein is CASSSPRRHPNTEAFF.

On this clone itself: The same CDR3 is also encoded by other DNA sequences in this sample. This rearrangement joins TRBV27 to TRBJ1-5, with D hard to call. The germline V gene encodes CDR1 MNHEY and CDR2 SMNVEV (reference sequence). The CDR3 runs 13 residues. The ends were cut back, 3 bases at V and 4 bases at J, with 7 bases in the middle. As DNA, the CDR3 is TGTGCCAGCAGTTTCGCCGGGAATCAGCCCCAGCATTTT. Translated, it gives CASSFAGNQPQHF.

The chain is built from TRBV19 and TRBJ1-3, with D hard to call. The CDR3 is 16 residues long. Trimming removed 3 bases from V and 0 bases from J, with 12 bases in between. CDR1 and CDR2 (germline): LNHDA, SQIVND (reference sequence). CDR3 DNA sequence: TGTGCCAGTAGTATCGCCGCAGTTTCCTCTGGAAACACCATATATTTT. Its protein product is CASSIAAVSSGNTIYF.

The chain recombines TRBV6-1 with TRBJ1-2; 8 positions match TRBD1. Per the germline V gene, CDR1 is MNHNS and CDR2 is SASEGT. The CDR3 spans 16 residues. J gave up 2 bases and V 4 bases, and 9 bases lay outside the gene matches. The CDR3 DNA reads TGTGCCAGCAGTGGGACAGGGTGGTTGTCGAACTATGGCTACACCTTC. This codes for CASSGTGWLSNYGYTF.

The gene calls are TRBV3-1 (or the pseudogene TRBV3-2) and TRBJ2-1; TRBD2 aligns across 9 bases. The V gene end was trimmed by 7 bases and the J gene end by 8 bases; junction bases not matched to a gene: 12. Germline CDR1 and CDR2: LGHDT and YNNKEL (reference sequence). The CDR3 has 15 amino acids. CDR3 loop: CASTRGLAGQHEQFF. The DNA for the CDR3 is TGTGCCAGCACCCGAGGGCTAGCGGGACAACATGAGCAGTTCTTC.

The chain links TRBV19 to TRBJ1-2, with D possibly matching TRBD1 (5 bases). Germline V gives CDR1 LNHDA, CDR2 SQIVND (reference sequence). Trimming took off 6 bases at V and 4 bases at J, with 15 bases between the two ends. The CDR3 extends over 14 amino acids. The CDR3 DNA sequence: TGTGCCAGTAGCTTTGGGGCGACGCGCTATGGCTACACCTTC. Translated: CASSFGATRYGYTF.

The chain combines TRBV10-3 with TRBJ2-7; 8 nucleotides match TRBD1. Trimming removed 2 bases from V and 2 bases from J; junction bases left unmatched: 11. Germline V gene data show CDR1 as ENHRY and CDR2 as SYGVKD. The CDR3 consists of 17 residues. CDR3 sequence reads: CAISEHFGQGAAYEQYF. The CDR3 region has the DNA TGTGCCATCAGTGAGCATTTTGGTCAGGGGGCGGCCTACGAGCAGTACTTC.

V and J are TRBV7-6 and TRBJ1-2; TRBD1 matches 10 bases. V trimming: 5 bases; J trimming: 1 base; junction bases outside the gene matches: 4. There are 15 residues in the CDR3. Germline CDR1 and CDR2: SGHVS and FNYEAQ. The CDR3 spells CASSDRDRGNYGYTF. CDR3 nucleotide sequence: TGTGCCAGCAGCGACCGGGACAGGGGTAACTATGGCTACACCTTC.

The V and J genes are TRBV24-1 and TRBJ1-1; D is possibly TRBD1 (5 bases). The CDR3 spans 15 residues. V shed 2 bases and J shed 1 base, with 10 bases lying between them. Germline CDR1 is KGHDR and CDR2 is SFDVKD. For the CDR3, the DNA is TGTGCCACCAGTGATTCTCGCAGGGCGAACACTGAAGCTTTCTTT. As protein: CATSDSRRANTEAFF.

CDR3 coding DNA: TGTGCCAGCAGCTTAGGGCGGGGTGGAAACACCATATATTTT. It yields the protein CASSLGRGGNTIYF. The rearrangement uses TRBV7-2 and TRBJ1-3; no definite D call. This CDR3 is built from 14 residues. Trimming took 1 base from V and 3 from J, leaving 7 bases between them. CDR1 and CDR2 from the germline V gene are SGHTA and FQGNSA.

The genes are TRBV7-9 and TRBJ1-6, with D possibly being TRBD1 (6 bases). Trimming cost V 6 bases and J 7 bases, with 13 bases left between them. Germline V gene sequence: CDR1 SEHNR, CDR2 FQNEAQ (reference sequence). The CDR3 has 14 amino acids. CDR3 nucleotides: TGTGCCAGCAGGTTGACAGGAGAAAATTCACCCCTCCACTTT. Translated: CASRLTGENSPLHF.

The CDR3 DNA reads TGTGCCAGCAGCCCTCGTAGCGCTTGGGCGGGCACCAAGAACACTGAAGCTTTCTTT. Its translation: CASSPRSAWAGTKNTEAFF. The chain recombines TRBV7-2 with TRBJ1-1; D is ambiguous. The CDR3 spans 19 residues. V lost 5 bases to trimming and J lost 1 base, with 26 bases between them. Germline assignment: CDR1 SGHTA and CDR2 FQGNSA.

DNA for the CDR3: TGCGCCAGCAGCTCCGGGACAGACCGCTACGAGCAGTACTTC. Translation gives CASSSGTDRYEQYF. The chain has TRBV5-1 and TRBJ2-7; 7 bases are a match to TRBD1. The CDR3 covers 14 residues. After removal of 3 bases from V and 3 bases from J, the junction contained 6 bases not matched to a gene. CDR1 is SGHRS and CDR2 is YFSETQ in the germline V gene.

The chain links TRBV2 to TRBJ1-1, with a weak D call TRBD1 (6 bases). CDR3 size: 13 residues. V lost 6 bases and J 1 base, leaving 9 bases between the germline ends. Looked up from germline, CDR1 is SNHLY and CDR2 is FYNNEI. The CDR3 region has the DNA TGTGCCAGCAGGGCAGGGGAGAACACTGAAGCTTTCTTT. It is translated as CASRAGENTEAFF.

The chain carries TRBV7-2 and TRBJ2-1; 9 bases align to TRBD1. The CDR3 has 15 amino acids. CDR1 is SGHTA, CDR2 FQGNSA, per germline. V trimming: 1 base; J trimming: 4 bases; junction bases outside the gene matches: 2. CDR3 nucleotide sequence: TGTGCCAGCAGCTTAGAGGGACAGGGATACAATGAGCAGTTCTTC. It codes for CASSLEGQGYNEQFF.

This clone was observed a single time. The V call is TRBV7-2, the J call TRBJ2-7; 14 bases are a match to TRBD2. V lost 1 base to trimming and J lost 0 bases; unmatched junction nucleotides: 2. There are 17 residues in the CDR3. Per germline, CDR1 SGHTA and CDR2 FQGNSA. CDR3 protein: CASSLVGTSGSSYEQYF. In nucleotides, the CDR3 is TGTGCCAGCAGCTTAGTGGGGACTAGCGGGAGCTCCTACGAGCAGTACTTC.

The chain joins TRBV3-1 (or the pseudogene TRBV3-2) to TRBJ2-7, with TRBD2 as a possible D gene (6 bases). The germline CDR1 and CDR2 sequences are LGHDT and YNNKEL (reference sequence). The CDR3 is made up of 15 amino acids. Trimming stripped 1 base from V and 2 bases from J, with 12 bases between. In nucleotides, the CDR3 is TGTGCCAGCAGCCAAGGGTCGGGACTTACCTACGAGCAGTACTTC. Protein sequence: CASSQGSGLTYEQYF.

This clone was seen only a few times. The V gene is TRBV6-5, the J gene TRBJ1-2, with 7 nucleotides matching TRBD1. Per the germline V gene, CDR1 is MNHEY and CDR2 is SVGAGI. The CDR3 runs to 14 residues. V lost 4 bases and J lost 4; bases outside the gene matches: 6. In DNA form, the CDR3 reads TGTGCCAGCAGTTCTACAGGGGCTTTCTATGGCTACACCTTC. Its translation: CASSSTGAFYGYTF.

This chain joins TRBV14 and TRBJ1-1; a weak D match, TRBD1 (6 bases). CDR3 length equals 13 residues. From germline, CDR1 is SGHDN and CDR2 FVKESK. Trimming left V 0 bases short and J 11 bases short, with 13 bases between. The CDR3 loop reads CASSQEEWDKAFF. The CDR3 coding sequence is TGTGCCAGCAGCCAAGAGGAATGGGACAAGGCTTTCTTT.

J is TRBJ1-1 and V is TRBV12-5, with D perhaps TRBD1 (6 bases). The germline gives CDR1 LGHNT, CDR2 FRNRAP. The CDR3 has 13 residues. The V end lost 5 bases, the J end lost 4 bases, and 11 bases lay between the germline ends. The CDR3 reads CASGPGVGTEAFF. DNA of the CDR3: TGTGCTAGTGGTCCAGGGGTCGGCACTGAAGCTTTCTTT.

The genes are TRBV5-6 and TRBJ2-7, with D perhaps matching TRBD1 (5 bases). CDR1 is SGHDT and CDR2 is YYEEEE in the germline V gene. V was clipped by 0 bases and J by 0 bases, with 16 bases between them. The CDR3 extends over 17 amino acids. CDR3 sequence: CASSLVSGRAYSYEQYF. The CDR3, as DNA: TGTGCCAGCAGCTTGGTATCTGGCAGGGCCTACTCCTACGAGCAGTACTTC. Full variable domain (missing parts from reference TRBV5-6 and TRBJ2-7): DAGVTQSPTHLIKTRGQQVTLRCSPKSGHDTVSWYQQALGQGPQFIFQYYEEEERQRGNFPDRFSGHQFPNYSSELNVNALLLGDSALYLCASSLVSGRAYSYEQYFGPGTRLTVT.

The V call is TRBV6-6, the J call TRBJ1-6; 7 nucleotides line up with TRBD1. V trimming: 5 bases; J trimming: 2 bases; junction bases outside the gene matches: 12. CDR1 and CDR2 (germline): MNHNY, SVGAGI (reference sequence). This CDR3 is built from 18 residues. The CDR3 DNA reads as TGTGCCAGCAGTCTCGCCGAACCGGGACAGCCCTATAATTCACCCCTCCACTTT. Its protein is CASSLAEPGQPYNSPLHF.

Comment on this clone: The conserved phenylalanine or tryptophan is not found at the CDR3 terminus, so this likely reflects a read error. The DNA is omitted, as the CDR3 cannot be located on it reliably, and the CDR3 follows TCRdb's listing. This sequence joins TRBV10-1 and TRBJ2-3; TRBD2 is the table's D call, not checked against the DNA. The CDR3 numbers 10 amino acids, ends counted. Germline-derived CDR1 and CDR2 are WNHNN and SYGVQD (reference sequence). The CDR3 loop is CASSSTVPHS.

This chain uses TRBV5-1 with TRBJ2-7; the match to TRBD2 covers 10 bases. This CDR3 region has 15 residues. The J segment lost 2 bases and the V segment lost 3 bases, leaving 5 bases of the junction unmatched. Germline-derived CDR1 and CDR2 are SGHRS and YFSETQ. CDR3 residues: CASSSGLATPYEQYF. The CDR3 nucleotides read TGCGCCAGCAGCTCGGGACTAGCGACACCCTACGAGCAGTACTTC.

The chain uses TRBV5-6 and TRBJ1-6; maybe TRBD1 (6 bases). The V gene's germline CDR1 is SGHDT and CDR2 YYEEEE. This CDR3 is 15 amino acids long. V shed 4 bases and J shed 9 bases, with 17 bases lying between them. In DNA form, the CDR3 reads TGTGCCAGCAGCCCTCCAGATCTAGGGGGTTCACCCCTCCACTTT. Protein sequence: CASSPPDLGGSPLHF.

In DNA form, the CDR3 reads TGTGCCAGCAGCAACTTCCAGGGTAGTGAGCAGTTCTTC. Its translation is CASSNFQGSEQFF. V is TRBV6-2 or TRBV6-3 and J is TRBJ2-1, with a weak D call TRBD1 (5 bases). This CDR3 is built from 13 residues. V lost 6 bases to trimming and J lost 9 bases, with 15 bases between them. Per the germline V gene, CDR1 is MNHEY and CDR2 is SVGEGT.

The J gene is TRBJ2-7, the V gene TRBV15; D might be TRBD1 (6 bases). Per the germline V gene, CDR1 is LNHNV and CDR2 is YYDKDF (reference sequence). Trimming removed 0 bases at V and 3 bases at J, with 15 bases between. This CDR3 comprises 16 residues. CDR3 region: CATSRDRDTSVYEQYF. The CDR3 nucleotides are TGTGCCACCAGCAGAGACCGGGACACATCCGTCTACGAGCAGTACTTC.

This chain links TRBV3-1 (or the pseudogene TRBV3-2) with TRBJ1-5; perhaps TRBD1 as D (5 bases). CDR3 length: 14 residues. V lost 2 bases, J lost 8 bases, and 13 bases lay in between. Germline-derived CDR1 and CDR2 are LGHDT and YNNKEL (reference sequence). CDR3 DNA sequence: TGTGCCAGCAGCCAAAGGGGTTTCGTGGAGCCCCAGCATTTT. Translation gives CASSQRGFVEPQHF.